This T cell receptor beta chain was documented in a study of blood T cells in healthy people across ages. The study, taken as a whole, reports: With naive T cell percentage, TCR beta diversity showed a strong correlation.

Combining a sample-barcoded 5' primer with a J-beta primer mix, a second PCR ran for roughly 6 to 12 cycles. A tag from a template-switch adaptor with 12 random nucleotides marked each cDNA molecule. TCRdb re-called the 5' RACE reads through MiXCR, storing one row per CDR3 protein. The profile shows hundreds of thousands of distinct CDR3 sequences, over 45% of them singletons. The CDR3 has 15 residues. V lost 5 bases, J lost 5 bases, and 15 bases lay in between. Isolating PBMCs gave at least 6.5 million of these cells per sample. Notes on this clonotype: Its antigen is not known.

The sequenced sample was blood. This rearrangement joins TRBV12-3 or TRBV12-4 to TRBJ1-4, with D possibly TRBD1 on 6 matching bases. The clonotype was recovered from a man aged 25-45 years in good health. The CDR3 nucleotides are TGTGCCAGCAGTCTGTCACAGGGAGGGAATGAAAAACTGTTTTTT. This gives the protein CASSLSQGGNEKLFF.